The clone carrying this TCR beta chain was observed a few times. Patients were all untreated before their thyroid surgery. This sample stems from a study of metastatic and nonmetastatic thyroid tumors. After removal of 6 bases from V and 5 bases from J, the junction contained 4 bases not matched to a gene. The length of the CDR3 is 14 residues. Germline V lookup: CDR1 SGHRS, CDR2 YFSETQ. TCRdb reprocessed the PCR reads via MiXCR. The sample lists fewer than 20,000 clones, roughly 22% occurring once. The receptor's source is a female donor with papillary thyroid cancer or a benign thyroid nodule (not recorded which). Some clones in this sample may be carry-over from other donors' samples. The rearrangement joins TRBV5-1 to TRBJ2-1; 11 bases align to TRBD1. Sequencing was carried out using adjacent normal tissue. CDR3 sequence: CASTGQGAHNEQFF. As DNA, the CDR3 is TGCGCCAGCACTGGACAGGGGGCCCACAATGAGCAGTTCTTC.